The rows below give T cell receptor beta chains drawn from one sample of a study of T cells in Graves' hyperthyroidism and ophthalmopathy. MiXCR, applied by TCRdb to the multiplex PCR reads, yields one record per CDR3 protein. The profile shows approximately 520,000 distinct CDR3 sequences, about 24% of them singletons. The specimen was blood. The receptor source for this set is a woman in her 30s with Graves' ophthalmopathy. Both conserved end residues are part of each CDR3. The order of the fields is V gene, J gene, clone size, D gene, CDR3 DNA, CDR3 protein. The D gene is left open where the match is weak. Only part of the rows carry a size: once, few, many, or a class if the clone is expanded.

TRBV6-2/TRBV6-3	TRBJ1-5	many	-	TGTGCCAGCAGTTACGAGGGGAAGGGCCAGCATTTT	CASSYEGKGQHF
TRBV6-5	TRBJ1-2	few	TRBD1	TGTGCCAGCAGTTACTCGGGACAGGGGGATGGCTACACCTTC	CASSYSGQGDGYTF
TRBV18	TRBJ1-1	many	-	TGTGCCAGCAAGACCATGAACACTGAAGCTTTCTTT	CASKTMNTEAFF
TRBV20-1	TRBJ1-1	many	-	TGCAGTGCTAGACGAGACCAAGGGGACACTGAAGCTTTCTTT	CSARRDQGDTEAFF
TRBV5-1	TRBJ1-2	many	-	TGCGCCAGCAGCCCGAGGGGACCGCGGTGGTCTAACTATGGCTACACCTTC	CASSPRGPRWSNYGYTF
TRBV6-1	TRBJ1-2	-	-	TGTGCCAGCAGCGTCATGGGGACGGGCTATGGCTACACCTTC	CASSVMGTGYGYTF
TRBV6-5	TRBJ1-2	many	TRBD1	TGTGCCAGCAGTCCTAATGGACGACCAGGGGGCGGCTATGGCTACACCTTC	CASSPNGRPGGGYGYTF
TRBV6-1	TRBJ1-5	few	-	TGTGCCAGCAGTGAATCGACCAGTAGCAATCAGCCCCAGCATTTT	CASSESTSSNQPQHF
TRBV4-1	TRBJ2-6	few	TRBD1	TGCGCCAGCAGCCAAGATTGGGACAGGGGGCCCTCTGGGGCCAACGTCCTGACTTTC	CASSQDWDRGPSGANVLTF
TRBV12-3/TRBV12-4	TRBJ2-5	many	-	TGTGCCAGCACCGTGGGTAGTGAACAGGGACCCTACTTC	CASTVGSEQGPYF
TRBV6-5	TRBJ2-5	-	TRBD2	TGTGCCAGCAGTTTTCGGGGAAGCGGGAGCCGGGAGACCCAGTACTTC	CASSFRGSGSRETQYF
TRBV7-9	TRBJ1-1	many	-	TGTGCCAGCAGCTACGATCGACTCATGAACACTGAAGCTTTCTTT	CASSYDRLMNTEAFF
TRBV6-5	TRBJ2-7	many	-	TGTGCCAGCAGTTACACTCCAGGGTCCGAGCAGTACTTC	CASSYTPGSEQYF
TRBV15	TRBJ2-5	many	TRBD2	TGTGCCACCAGCAGAGATGGGGGAGGGGTAGGGACCCAGTACTTC	CATSRDGGGVGTQYF
TRBV5-1	TRBJ1-1	many	-	TGCGCCAGCAGCTCGCGGACGGATATGAACACTGAAGCTTTCTTT	CASSSRTDMNTEAFF
TRBV28	TRBJ2-7	many	-	TGTGCCAGCAACTACGGGACAAACTCCTACGAGCAGTACTTC	CASNYGTNSYEQYF
TRBV19	TRBJ1-1	-	-	TGTGCCAGTAGCCGCTTGTTGGGCCGGAAGAACACTGAAGCTTTCTTT	CASSRLLGRKNTEAFF
TRBV6-5	TRBJ1-2	-	TRBD1	TGTGCCAGCAGTTACTCGAGGGACAGGTCCTATGGCTACACCTTC	CASSYSRDRSYGYTF
TRBV6-4	TRBJ2-5	-	-	TGTGCCAGCAGTGAAAATCCTTTAGCTCAAGAGACCCAGTACTTC	CASSENPLAQETQYF
TRBV2	TRBJ1-1	once	-	TGTGCCAGCACTTCGGGGGCCACGAACACTGAAGCTTTCTTT	CASTSGATNTEAFF
TRBV6-1	TRBJ2-7	-	TRBD2	TGTGCCAGCAGTGCCCTACTAGCGGGAGACGGCGAGCAGTACTTC	CASSALLAGDGEQYF
TRBV20-1	TRBJ1-5	few	-	TGCAGTGCTAGAGCCCCGGGACAGCCCCAGCATTTT	CSARAPGQPQHF
TRBV18	TRBJ1-1	few	TRBD1	TGTGCCAGCTCACCGGATACAGGGGGCAATGAAGCTTTCTTT	CASSPDTGGNEAFF
TRBV4-2	TRBJ1-5	few	-	TGTGCCAGCAGCCAAGATTCGGCAGGGACTCAGCCCCAGCATTTT	CASSQDSAGTQPQHF
TRBV7-2	TRBJ1-5	many	-	TGTGCCAGCAGCTTATCGGTCAATCAGCCCCAGCATTTT	CASSLSVNQPQHF
TRBV19	TRBJ1-2	many	TRBD1	TGTGCCAGTAGTGAGAAAGGGACAGGAAACTATGGCTACACCTTC	CASSEKGTGNYGYTF
TRBV2	TRBJ1-2	-	-	TGTGCCAGCAGCGAAGCGACAGAACAAGATGGCTACACCTTC	CASSEATEQDGYTF
TRBV7-2	TRBJ2-5	many	-	TGTGCCAGCAGCCCCCCTCCTGGAGGGCCCGGCGAGACCCAGTACTTC	CASSPPPGGPGETQYF
TRBV20-1	TRBJ2-5	-	TRBD1	TGCAGTGCTAGAGATCCCGACAGGGGGTTTGAGACCCAGTACTTC	CSARDPDRGFETQYF
TRBV5-1	TRBJ1-6	many	-	TGCGCCAGCAGCGAGGACGCGGGCAATTCACCCCTCCACTTT	CASSEDAGNSPLHF
TRBV11-3	TRBJ2-5	-	-	TGTGCCAGCAGTTTGGTGACAGGTCCTAAGGGAGAGACCCAGTACTTC	CASSLVTGPKGETQYF
TRBV6-1	TRBJ2-7	many	-	TGTGCCAGCGGAAAGATCGGGGAGGAGCAGTACTTC	CASGKIGEEQYF
TRBV7-7	TRBJ2-5	many	TRBD2	TGTGCTAGCAGCTTCGGGACTAGCGGGGGCGAAGAGACCCAGTACTTC	CASSFGTSGGEETQYF
TRBV19	TRBJ1-6	few	-	TGTGCCAGTAGTTGGCAGGCGAATAATTCACCCCTCCACTTT	CASSWQANNSPLHF
TRBV7-9	TRBJ2-5	many	-	TGTGCCAGCAGCTTAAATACAGGGCGACAAGAGACCCAGTACTTC	CASSLNTGRQETQYF
TRBV27	TRBJ1-1	few	TRBD1	TGTGCCAGCAGGGCCCCCTCGGACAGGGCCACTGAAGCTTTCTTT	CASRAPSDRATEAFF
TRBV6-1	TRBJ1-2	many	-	TGTGCCAGCAGTATACACGGCTACACCTTC	CASSIHGYTF
TRBV14	TRBJ2-2	-	-	TGTGCCAGCAGCCAAGGTCGGCGCACCGGGGAGCTGTTTTTT	CASSQGRRTGELFF
TRBV6-2/TRBV6-3	TRBJ1-1	many	-	TGTGCCAGCACCCCCCCCGGCAGAAACACTGAAGCTTTCTTT	CASTPPGRNTEAFF
TRBV20-1	TRBJ2-5	-	TRBD1	TGCAGTGCTTTTCCCGCCGGGACAGCGAAAGAGACCCAGTACTTC	CSAFPAGTAKETQYF
TRBV18	TRBJ2-4	few	-	TGTGCCAGCTCACCAGGGGAAGAAAACATTCAGTACTTC	CASSPGEENIQYF
TRBV15	TRBJ2-2	few	-	TGTGCCACCAGCAGGGCGGGGATCACCGGGGAGCTGTTTTTT	CATSRAGITGELFF
TRBV11-2	TRBJ2-7	many	-	TGTGCCAGCAGCTTAACGTTGGGTAGCTCCTACGAGCAGTACTTC	CASSLTLGSSYEQYF
TRBV6-5	TRBJ1-1	many	-	TGTGCCAGCACCAACCACCTGGATACTGAAGCTTTCTTT	CASTNHLDTEAFF
TRBV29-1	TRBJ1-2	-	-	TGCAGCGTCGGTTCCGGGGCCCACTATGGCTACACCTTC	CSVGSGAHYGYTF
TRBV2	TRBJ1-2	few	-	TGTGCCAGCAGTGAACAACCAGGGGAAGGCTACACCTTC	CASSEQPGEGYTF
TRBV6-1	TRBJ2-5	-	TRBD1	TGTGCCAGCAGTGAAGGGGTGCGGGGGACAGGGAAGGAGACCCAGTACTTC	CASSEGVRGTGKETQYF
TRBV15	TRBJ2-5	-	TRBD2	TGTGCCACCAGCAGAGAGGCTAGCGGGGGGGAGACCCAGTACTTC	CATSREASGGETQYF
TRBV12-3/TRBV12-4	TRBJ2-5	many	-	TGTGCCAGCAGTTTTGGGGGGCGGAACCAAGAGACCCAGTACTTC	CASSFGGRNQETQYF
TRBV11-2	TRBJ2-3	few	TRBD2	TGTGCCAGCAGCCGACTAGCGGGGGGGAAATACGATACGCAGTATTTT	CASSRLAGGKYDTQYF
TRBV5-1	TRBJ2-5	many	-	TGCGCCAGCAGCAGGGGACCTTCGGGGGAGACCCAGTACTTC	CASSRGPSGETQYF
TRBV11-2	TRBJ2-6	few	-	TGTGCCAGCAGCTTATTCCCAACAGCTAGCTCTGGGGCCAACGTCCTGACTTTC	CASSLFPTASSGANVLTF
TRBV10-3	TRBJ1-5	many	-	TGTGCCACCTGGGAAATACAGTATAGCAATCAGCCCCAGCATTTT	CATWEIQYSNQPQHF
TRBV28	TRBJ2-7	-	-	TGTGCCAGCAGTTTTGTAAGGACAGTCTACGAGCAGTACTTC	CASSFVRTVYEQYF
TRBV11-2	TRBJ1-2	-	-	TGTGCCAGCAGCTTAGATCCTGTGTTAGCGGATTCTAACTATGGCTACACCTTC	CASSLDPVLADSNYGYTF
TRBV27	TRBJ2-2	many	TRBD1	TGTGCCAGCAGTTCCTTTCTCAGGGGGTTGGGGGAGCTGTTTTTT	CASSSFLRGLGELFF
TRBV7-8	TRBJ1-1	many	-	TGTGCCAGCAGCTTTCGTCGACAGACAAACACTGAAGCTTTCTTT	CASSFRRQTNTEAFF
TRBV20-1	TRBJ2-5	few	TRBD2	TGCAGTGCTAGAGGCAGCGGGAGCGGTGAGACCCAGTACTTC	CSARGSGSGETQYF